The rows below give T cell receptor beta chains drawn from one sample of a study of shared clonotypes between healthy human individuals. Generated by immunoSEQ multiplex PCR, the TCRdb table keeps only in-frame clones and is missing some. The top ten clones hold approximately 0.9% of a sample with some 1.1 million clones, 60% to 85% of them seen once. The sample taken for sequencing was memory CD4+ T cells from PBMCs. These receptors came from a man in his late teens or twenties in good health. Some clones in this sample may be carry-over from other donors' samples. CDR3s include the opening cysteine and the closing phenylalanine or tryptophan. Fields, in order: J gene, clone size, D gene, V gene, CDR3 protein, CDR3 DNA. The D gene is left open where the match is weak. Only some rows state a clone size, as once, few, many or a class for expanded clones.

J: TRBJ2-5
size: .
D: .
V: TRBV27
CDR3: CASSSGQGAGFQYF
DNA: TGTGCCAGCAGTTCCGGGCAAGGGGCAGGGTTCCAGTACTTC

J: TRBJ2-5
size: .
D: .
V: TRBV27
CDR3: CASSFGQQETQYF
DNA: TGTGCCAGCAGTTTCGGACAGCAAGAGACCCAGTACTTC

J: TRBJ2-6
size: .
D: TRBD2
V: TRBV19
CDR3: CASSITGLAGAGANVLAF
DNA: TGTGCCAGTAGTATCACCGGACTAGCGGGAGCTGGGGCCAACGTCCTGGCTTTC

J: TRBJ2-7
size: .
D: .
V: TRBV6-5
CDR3: CASSSGPNHKQYF
DNA: TGTGCCAGCAGTTCGGGACCTAACCATAAGCAGTACTTC

J: TRBJ2-3
size: .
D: .
V: TRBV11-2
CDR3: CASRQVGAQYF
DNA: TGTGCCAGCAGACAGGTTGGTGCGCAGTATTTT

J: TRBJ1-3
size: few
D: .
V: TRBV18
CDR3: CASSPDGSGNTIYF
DNA: TGTGCCAGCTCACCGGACGGGAGTGGAAACACCATATATTTT

J: TRBJ2-7
size: .
D: TRBD2
V: TRBV5-5
CDR3: CASSSRLASLSEQYF
DNA: TGTGCCAGCAGCTCGAGACTAGCGAGCCTCTCCGAGCAGTACTTC

J: TRBJ2-1
size: .
D: TRBD2
V: TRBV19
CDR3: CASSIPGLAYNEQFF
DNA: TGTGCCAGTAGTATCCCGGGACTAGCCTACAATGAGCAGTTCTTC

J: TRBJ2-1
size: .
D: .
V: TRBV19
CDR3: CASSRGGVKVYNEQFF
DNA: TGTGCCAGTAGCCGAGGAGGGGTCAAGGTCTACAATGAGCAGTTCTTC

J: TRBJ1-3
size: .
D: TRBD1
V: TRBV11-2
CDR3: CASRLLSDRTNTIYF
DNA: TGTGCCAGCAGGTTACTTTCGGACAGGACAAACACCATATATTTT

J: TRBJ2-2
size: .
D: TRBD2
V: TRBV5-1
CDR3: CASSYLAGAVGELFF
DNA: TGCGCCAGCAGCTACCTAGCGGGAGCCGTCGGGGAGCTGTTTTTT

J: TRBJ1-2
size: .
D: .
V: TRBV5-1
CDR3: CASSQGSDYGYTF
DNA: TGCGCCAGCAGTCAGGGGAGCGACTATGGCTACACCTTC

J: TRBJ2-3
size: once
D: .
V: TRBV6-5
CDR3: CASSSTVTDTQYF
DNA: TGTGCCAGCAGTTCGACAGTCACAGATACGCAGTATTTT

J: TRBJ2-7
size: .
D: .
V: TRBV5-4
CDR3: CASSLFAGDRSYEQYF
DNA: TGTGCCAGCAGCTTGTTCGCCGGCGACCGCTCCTACGAGCAGTACTTC

J: TRBJ1-2
size: .
D: TRBD1
V: TRBV13
CDR3: CASSRDRGYYGYTF
DNA: TGTGCCAGCAGCCGGGACAGGGGCTATTATGGCTACACCTTC

J: TRBJ1-4
size: .
D: .
V: TRBV30
CDR3: CAWSPREGEKLFF
DNA: TGTGCCTGGAGTCCCAGGGAGGGGGAAAAACTGTTTTTT

J: TRBJ2-7
size: once
D: TRBD1
V: TRBV28
CDR3: CASSLQRTGFGGEQYF
DNA: TGTGCCAGCAGTTTACAGCGGACAGGGTTTGGTGGCGAGCAGTACTTC

J: TRBJ2-5
size: .
D: .
V: TRBV28
CDR3: CASSLREVLKETQYF
DNA: TGTGCCAGCAGTTTAAGGGAGGTCCTCAAGGAGACCCAGTACTTC

J: TRBJ2-7
size: .
D: .
V: TRBV7-5
CDR3: CVRSPKRSYEQYF
DNA: TGTGTCAGAAGCCCCAAGCGTTCCTACGAGCAGTACTTC

J: TRBJ2-2
size: .
D: TRBD2
V: TRBV6-6
CDR3: CASSYRTSVHTGELFF
DNA: TGTGCCAGCAGTTACCGGACTAGCGTCCACACCGGGGAGCTGTTTTTT

J: TRBJ2-3
size: .
D: TRBD2
V: TRBV28
CDR3: CASQGTSGSYTQYF
DNA: TGTGCCAGCCAGGGGACTAGCGGGAGTTATACGCAGTATTTT

J: TRBJ2-3
size: .
D: TRBD2
V: TRBV5-6
CDR3: CASSLGLAGGYNTQYF
DNA: TGTGCCAGCAGCTTGGGACTTGCGGGAGGTTATAATACGCAGTATTTT

J: TRBJ2-3
size: .
D: .
V: TRBV5-1
CDR3: CASSVDTRSDTQYF
DNA: TGCGCCAGCAGCGTAGATACAAGGTCGGATACGCAGTATTTT

J: TRBJ1-5
size: .
D: .
V: TRBV28
CDR3: CASTTNRQVLGQPQHF
DNA: TGTGCCAGCACCACCAATCGACAGGTGTTGGGTCAGCCCCAGCATTTT

J: TRBJ1-3
size: few
D: .
V: TRBV15
CDR3: CATSRDYGGGNTIYF
DNA: TGTGCCACCAGCAGAGATTATGGGGGAGGAAACACCATATATTTT

J: TRBJ1-1
size: few
D: .
V: TRBV10-1
CDR3: CASSADSYSEAFF
DNA: TGCGCCAGCAGTGCGGACAGCTATAGCGAAGCTTTCTTT

J: TRBJ2-2
size: .
D: TRBD2
V: TRBV5-1
CDR3: CASSLARGLAGGNTGELFF
DNA: TGCGCCAGCAGCTTGGCCCGCGGGCTAGCGGGAGGGAACACCGGGGAGCTGTTTTTT

J: TRBJ2-2
size: .
D: .
V: TRBV5-1
CDR3: CASSAREPNTGELFF
DNA: TGCGCCAGCAGTGCCAGGGAACCCAACACCGGGGAGCTGTTTTTT

J: TRBJ2-4
size: .
D: .
V: TRBV5-1
CDR3: CASSLPGDKNIQYF
DNA: TGCGCCAGCAGCTTGCCGGGAGATAAAAACATTCAGTACTTC

J: TRBJ1-2
size: .
D: TRBD1
V: TRBV5-1
CDR3: CASSPRRTGGYNGYTF
DNA: TGCGCCAGCAGCCCGAGACGGACAGGGGGGTACAATGGCTACACCTTC

J: TRBJ2-5
size: .
D: .
V: TRBV5-1
CDR3: CASTLAEQETQYF
DNA: TGCGCCAGCACCTTGGCAGAACAAGAGACCCAGTACTTC

J: TRBJ2-5
size: few
D: TRBD2
V: TRBV5-4
CDR3: CASSLGKGGRETQYF
DNA: TGTGCCAGCAGCTTGGGGAAGGGAGGGAGAGAGACCCAGTACTTC

J: TRBJ2-6
size: .
D: .
V: TRBV27
CDR3: CASSLLTSPPNVLTF
DNA: TGTGCCAGCAGTTTATTAACCTCCCCTCCCAACGTCCTGACTTTC

J: TRBJ2-7
size: .
D: .
V: TRBV6-5
CDR3: CASMIQGDTHKQYF
DNA: TGTGCCAGCATGATCCAGGGAGACACCCACAAGCAGTACTTC

J: TRBJ2-2
size: .
D: .
V: TRBV25-1
CDR3: CASSEGGKDGELFF
DNA: TGTGCCAGCAGTGAAGGCGGGAAAGACGGGGAGCTGTTTTTT

J: TRBJ2-2
size: .
D: .
V: TRBV27
CDR3: CASSPPRTAGAGELFF
DNA: TGTGCCAGCAGTCCGCCTCGGACTGCCGGTGCCGGGGAGCTGTTTTTT

J: TRBJ2-1
size: once
D: .
V: TRBV6-1
CDR3: CASSVRVDGAWGEQFF
DNA: TGTGCCAGCAGTGTAAGGGTGGACGGGGCCTGGGGTGAGCAGTTCTTC

J: TRBJ1-2
size: .
D: .
V: TRBV7-2
CDR3: CASSLGPRGGRPGGYTF
DNA: TGTGCCAGCAGCTTAGGGCCTCGGGGCGGCCGACCTGGAGGCTACACCTTC

J: TRBJ2-7
size: .
D: TRBD2
V: TRBV11-2
CDR3: CASSLGVLAGRRGEQYF
DNA: TGTGCCAGCAGCTTAGGAGTACTAGCGGGAAGGCGCGGGGAGCAGTACTTC

J: TRBJ2-7
size: .
D: .
V: TRBV2
CDR3: CASSIGGYEQYF
DNA: TGTGCCAGCAGCATTGGGGGCTACGAGCAGTACTTC

J: TRBJ2-7
size: .
D: .
V: TRBV19
CDR3: CASSQGLWSEQYF
DNA: TGTGCCAGTAGTCAGGGCCTTTGGTCCGAGCAGTACTTC

J: TRBJ1-1
size: few
D: .
V: TRBV9
CDR3: CASSVVERHNTEAFF
DNA: TGTGCCAGCAGCGTAGTGGAGAGACATAACACTGAAGCTTTCTTT

J: TRBJ2-3
size: .
D: .
V: TRBV2
CDR3: CASSEDRVPDTQYF
DNA: TGTGCCAGCAGTGAAGACAGGGTCCCAGATACGCAGTATTTT

J: TRBJ2-2
size: .
D: .
V: TRBV2
CDR3: CASSGTAGELFF
DNA: TGTGCCAGCAGCGGAACGGCCGGGGAGCTGTTTTTT

J: TRBJ1-4
size: few
D: .
V: TRBV11-2
CDR3: CASSFVDATNEKLFF
DNA: TGTGCCAGCAGCTTCGTCGATGCAACTAATGAAAAACTGTTTTTT

J: TRBJ1-2
size: .
D: TRBD1
V: TRBV5-1
CDR3: CASSGQGGEDGYTF
DNA: TGCGCCAGCAGCGGACAGGGAGGGGAGGATGGCTACACCTTC

J: TRBJ2-7
size: .
D: TRBD1
V: TRBV7-9
CDR3: CASMGDRGFEQYF
DNA: TGTGCCTCCATGGGGGACAGGGGCTTCGAGCAGTACTTC

J: TRBJ2-1
size: .
D: TRBD1
V: TRBV7-3
CDR3: CASSLRQGADEQFF
DNA: TGTGCCAGCAGCTTAAGACAGGGAGCGGATGAGCAGTTCTTC

J: TRBJ2-7
size: .
D: TRBD1
V: TRBV30
CDR3: CAWSAPRDRTYEQYF
DNA: TGTGCCTGGAGTGCCCCTCGGGACAGGACCTACGAGCAGTACTTC

J: TRBJ2-1
size: .
D: TRBD2
V: TRBV29-1
CDR3: CSVGRTSGNEQFF
DNA: TGCAGCGTTGGAAGGACTAGCGGGAATGAGCAGTTCTTC

J: TRBJ2-5
size: .
D: .
V: TRBV27
CDR3: CASGRRAGQSQETQYF
DNA: TGTGCCAGCGGGCGGCGGGCAGGCCAAAGCCAAGAGACCCAGTACTTC

J: TRBJ1-4
size: once
D: .
V: TRBV29-1
CDR3: CSANTGWSEKLFF
DNA: TGCAGCGCCAACACAGGGTGGAGTGAAAAACTGTTTTTT

J: TRBJ1-1
size: .
D: .
V: TRBV15
CDR3: CATSRPGRTNTEAFF
DNA: TGTGCCACCAGCAGACCGGGTCGGACGAACACTGAAGCTTTCTTT